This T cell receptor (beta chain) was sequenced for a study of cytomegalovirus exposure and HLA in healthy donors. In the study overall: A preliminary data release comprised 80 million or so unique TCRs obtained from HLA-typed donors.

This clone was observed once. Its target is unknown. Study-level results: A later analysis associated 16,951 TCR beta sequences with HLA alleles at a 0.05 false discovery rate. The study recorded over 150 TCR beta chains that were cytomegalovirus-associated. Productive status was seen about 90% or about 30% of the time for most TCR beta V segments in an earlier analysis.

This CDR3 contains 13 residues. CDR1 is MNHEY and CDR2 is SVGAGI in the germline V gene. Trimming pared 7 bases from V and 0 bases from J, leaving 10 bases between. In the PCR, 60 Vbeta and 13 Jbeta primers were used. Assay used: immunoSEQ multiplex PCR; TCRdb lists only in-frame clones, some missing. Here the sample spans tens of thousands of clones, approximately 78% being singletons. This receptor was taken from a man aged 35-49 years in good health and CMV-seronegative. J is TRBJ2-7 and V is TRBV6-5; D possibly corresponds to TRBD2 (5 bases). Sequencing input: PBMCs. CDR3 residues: CASKDWSSYEQYF. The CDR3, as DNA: TGTGCCAGCAAGGACTGGAGCTCCTACGAGCAGTACTTC.